This T cell receptor (beta chain) was sequenced during a study of technical replicates of blood from several donors. This CDR3 comprises 14 residues. The germline V gene encodes CDR1 SNHLY and CDR2 FYNNEI. Trimming pared 8 bases from V and 2 bases from J, leaving 15 bases between. Method: immunoSEQ multiplex PCR; TCRdb's copy keeps in-frame clones and lacks some. This table has 80,000 or so clones, about 94% appearing once. This clonotype was obtained from a human donor in good health. The material sequenced was T cells isolated from PBMCs. The V gene is TRBV2, the J gene TRBJ1-1; D may be TRBD1 (5 bases). The CDR3 sequence: CASWGVADNTEAFF. The DNA of the CDR3 is TGTGCCAGCTGGGGCGTGGCTGATAACACTGAAGCTTTCTTT. Using reference TRBV2 and TRBJ1-1 for the parts outside the CDR3, the full variable domain is EPEVTQTPSHQVTQMGQEVILRCVPISNHLYFYWYRQILGQKVEFLVSFYNNEISEKSEIFDDQFSVERPDGSNFTLKIRSTKLEDSAMYFCASWGVADNTEAFFGQGTRLTVV.